Described below is a single TCR beta chain sequence and its context. The entry originates in a study of cytomegalovirus exposure and HLA in healthy donors. This CDR3 region has 14 residues. Germline CDR1 MDHEN, CDR2 SYDVKM. Trimming cost V 6 bases and J 7 bases; bases outside gene matches: 5. PCR used 60 Vbeta primers and 13 Jbeta primers. Clones were read by immunoSEQ multiplex PCR, and TCRdb kept only the in-frame ones, dropping some. This table holds roughly 200,000 clones, roughly 80% found once. Sample: PBMCs. The genes are TRBV28 and TRBJ1-6, with 8 bases fitting TRBD1. This TCR came from a man aged 25 to 40 in good health and CMV-seronegative. The CDR3 bases are TGTGCCAGCAGGATGACAGGGGACAATTCACCCCTCCACTTT. This translates into CASRMTGDNSPLHF.